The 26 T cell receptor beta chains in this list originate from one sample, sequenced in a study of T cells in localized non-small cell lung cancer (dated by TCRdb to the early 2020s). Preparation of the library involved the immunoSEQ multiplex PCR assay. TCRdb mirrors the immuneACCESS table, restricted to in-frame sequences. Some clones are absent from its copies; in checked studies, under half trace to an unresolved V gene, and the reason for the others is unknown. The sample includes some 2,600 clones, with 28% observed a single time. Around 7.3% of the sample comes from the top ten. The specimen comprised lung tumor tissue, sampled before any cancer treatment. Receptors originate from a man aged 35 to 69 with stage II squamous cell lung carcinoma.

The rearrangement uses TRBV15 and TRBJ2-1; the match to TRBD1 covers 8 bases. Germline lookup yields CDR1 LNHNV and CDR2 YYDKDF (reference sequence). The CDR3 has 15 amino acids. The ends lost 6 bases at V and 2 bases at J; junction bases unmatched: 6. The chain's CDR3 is CATSMDRAPYNEQFF. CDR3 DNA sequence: TGTGCCACCAGTATGGACAGGGCCCCCTACAATGAGCAGTTCTTC.

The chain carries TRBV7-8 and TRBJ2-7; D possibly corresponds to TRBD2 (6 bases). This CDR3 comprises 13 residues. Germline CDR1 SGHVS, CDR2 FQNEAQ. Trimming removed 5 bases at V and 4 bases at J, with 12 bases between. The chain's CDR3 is CASSDPGSYEQYF. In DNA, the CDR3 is TGTGCCAGCAGCGATCCCGGGAGTTACGAGCAGTACTTC.

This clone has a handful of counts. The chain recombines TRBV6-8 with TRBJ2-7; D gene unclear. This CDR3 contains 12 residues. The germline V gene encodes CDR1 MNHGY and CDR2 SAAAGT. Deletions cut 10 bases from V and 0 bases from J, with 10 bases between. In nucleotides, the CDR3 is TGTGCCATCGCATACAGCTCCTACGAGCAGTACTTC. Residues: CAIAYSSYEQYF.

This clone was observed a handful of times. CDR3 sequence (DNA): TGTGCCAGCCAAACCGGGGCAAACTATGGCTACACCTTC. Protein: CASQTGANYGYTF. V is TRBV28 and J is TRBJ1-2, with D possibly TRBD1 on 5 matching bases. In germline, CDR1 is MDHEN, CDR2 SYDVKM. This CDR3 spans 13 amino acids. V was shortened by 8 bases and J by 2 bases, with 12 bases between the two germline ends.

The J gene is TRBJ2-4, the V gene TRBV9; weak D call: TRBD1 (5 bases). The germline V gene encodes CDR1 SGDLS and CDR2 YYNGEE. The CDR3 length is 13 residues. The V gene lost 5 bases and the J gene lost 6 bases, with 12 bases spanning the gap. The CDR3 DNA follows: TGTGCCAGCAGTGTCTCGCAGGGAAACATTCAGTACTTC. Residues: CASSVSQGNIQYF.

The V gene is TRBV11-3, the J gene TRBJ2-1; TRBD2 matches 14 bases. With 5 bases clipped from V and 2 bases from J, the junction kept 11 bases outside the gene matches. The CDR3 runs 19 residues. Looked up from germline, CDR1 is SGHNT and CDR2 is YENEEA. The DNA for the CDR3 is TGTGCCAGCAGCCTAGGACTAGCGGGGGGCTATAATACCTACAATGAGCAGTTCTTC. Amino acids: CASSLGLAGGYNTYNEQFF.

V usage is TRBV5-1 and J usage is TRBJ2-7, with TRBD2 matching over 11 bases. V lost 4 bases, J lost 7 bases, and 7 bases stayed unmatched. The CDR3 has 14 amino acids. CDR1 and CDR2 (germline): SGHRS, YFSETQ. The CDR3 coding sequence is TGCGCCAGCAGCCAAGATCGGACTAGCGGGGAGCAGTACTTC. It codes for CASSQDRTSGEQYF.

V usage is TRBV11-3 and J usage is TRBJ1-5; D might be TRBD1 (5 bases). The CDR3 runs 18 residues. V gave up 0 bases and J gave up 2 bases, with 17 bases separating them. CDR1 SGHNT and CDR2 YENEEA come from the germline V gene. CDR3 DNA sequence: TGTGCCAGCAGCTTAGATTTGGGACTTTCAGAGGGCAATCAGCCCCAGCATTTT. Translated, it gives CASSLDLGLSEGNQPQHF.

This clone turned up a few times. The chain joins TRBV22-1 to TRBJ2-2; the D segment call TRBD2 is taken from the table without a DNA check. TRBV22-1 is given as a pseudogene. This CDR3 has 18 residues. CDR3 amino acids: CATSDGLAGSSGAGELFF. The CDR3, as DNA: TGTGCCACCAGTGATGGACTAGCGGGGTCCTCGGGGGCCGGGGAGCTGTTTTTT.

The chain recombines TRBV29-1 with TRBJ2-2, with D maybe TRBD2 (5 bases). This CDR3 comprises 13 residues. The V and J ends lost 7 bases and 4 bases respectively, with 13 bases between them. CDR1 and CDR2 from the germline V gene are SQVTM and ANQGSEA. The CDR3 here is CSGRTVITGELFF. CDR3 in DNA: TGCAGCGGAAGGACTGTGATCACCGGGGAGCTGTTTTTT.

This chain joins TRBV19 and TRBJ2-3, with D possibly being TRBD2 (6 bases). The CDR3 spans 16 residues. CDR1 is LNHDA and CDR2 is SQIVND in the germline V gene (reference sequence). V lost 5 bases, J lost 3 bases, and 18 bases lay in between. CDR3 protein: CASSAGTFTTTDTQYF. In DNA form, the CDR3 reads TGTGCCAGTAGTGCAGGGACTTTTACAACTACAGATACGCAGTATTTT.

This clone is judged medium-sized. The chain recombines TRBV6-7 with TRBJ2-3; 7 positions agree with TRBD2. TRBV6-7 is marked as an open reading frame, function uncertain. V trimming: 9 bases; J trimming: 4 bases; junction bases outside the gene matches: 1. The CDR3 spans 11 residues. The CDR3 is CARGGSDTQYF. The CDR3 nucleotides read TGTGCCAGGGGGGGGTCAGATACGCAGTATTTT.

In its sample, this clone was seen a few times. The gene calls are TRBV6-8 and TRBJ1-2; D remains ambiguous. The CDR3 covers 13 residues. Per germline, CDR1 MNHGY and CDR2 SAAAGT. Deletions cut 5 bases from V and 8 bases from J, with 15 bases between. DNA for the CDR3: TGTGCCAGCAGTGACCCGGCTGGAAGGGGCTACACCTTC. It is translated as CASSDPAGRGYTF.

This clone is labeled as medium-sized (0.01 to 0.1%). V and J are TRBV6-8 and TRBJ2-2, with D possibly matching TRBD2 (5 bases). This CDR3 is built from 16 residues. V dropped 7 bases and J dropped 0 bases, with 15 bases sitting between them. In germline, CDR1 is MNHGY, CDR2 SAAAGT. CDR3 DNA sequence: TGTGCCAGCACCCGGAATAAGGAGGCGAACACCGGGGAGCTGTTTTTT. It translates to CASTRNKEANTGELFF.

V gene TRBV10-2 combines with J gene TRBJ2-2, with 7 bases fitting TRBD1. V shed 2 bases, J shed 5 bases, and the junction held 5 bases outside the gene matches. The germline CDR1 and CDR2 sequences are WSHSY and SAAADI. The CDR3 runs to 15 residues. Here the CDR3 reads CASSEEGAGTGELFF. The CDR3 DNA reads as TGCGCCAGCAGTGAGGAGGGGGCTGGGACCGGGGAGCTGTTTTTT.

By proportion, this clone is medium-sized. CDR3 in amino acids: CASGLSGGAENEQFF. DNA of the CDR3: TGTGCCAGCGGGCTTAGCGGGGGGGCCGAAAATGAGCAGTTCTTC. The chain employs TRBV11-3 and TRBJ2-1; 11 nucleotides align to TRBD2. J gave up 7 bases and V 8 bases, and 10 bases lay outside the gene matches. The germline gives CDR1 SGHNT, CDR2 YENEEA. There are 15 residues in the CDR3.

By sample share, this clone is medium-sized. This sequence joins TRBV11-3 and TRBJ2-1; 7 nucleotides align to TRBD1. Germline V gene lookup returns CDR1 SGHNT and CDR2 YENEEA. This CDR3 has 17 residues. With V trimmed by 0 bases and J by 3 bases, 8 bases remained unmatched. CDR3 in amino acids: CASSLELPGGRYNEQFF. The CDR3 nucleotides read TGTGCCAGCAGCTTAGAGTTGCCAGGGGGTCGCTACAATGAGCAGTTCTTC.

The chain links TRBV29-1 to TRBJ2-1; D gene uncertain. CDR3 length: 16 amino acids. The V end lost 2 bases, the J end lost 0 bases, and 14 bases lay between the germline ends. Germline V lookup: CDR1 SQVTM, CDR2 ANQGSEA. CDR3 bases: TGCAGCGTTGAACCCCCTGGCAGGAGCTCCTACAATGAGCAGTTCTTC. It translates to CSVEPPGRSSYNEQFF.

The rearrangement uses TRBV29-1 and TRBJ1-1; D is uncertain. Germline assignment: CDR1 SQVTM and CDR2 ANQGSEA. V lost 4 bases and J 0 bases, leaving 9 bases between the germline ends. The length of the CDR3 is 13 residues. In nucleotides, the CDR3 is TGCAGCGTTGCACCTACACTGAACACTGAAGCTTTCTTT. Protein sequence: CSVAPTLNTEAFF. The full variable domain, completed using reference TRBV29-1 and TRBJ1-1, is SAVISQKPSRDICQRGTSLTIQCQVDSQVTMMFWYRQQPGQSLTLIATANQGSEATYESGFVIDKFPISRPNLTFSTLTVSNMSPEDSSIYLCSVAPTLNTEAFFGQGTRLTVV.

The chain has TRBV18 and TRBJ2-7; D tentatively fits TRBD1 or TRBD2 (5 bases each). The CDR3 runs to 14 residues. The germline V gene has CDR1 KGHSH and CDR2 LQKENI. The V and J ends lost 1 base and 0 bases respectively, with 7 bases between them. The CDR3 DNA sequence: TGTGCCAGCTCACCACGAGGGGCCTCCTACGAGCAGTACTTC. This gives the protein CASSPRGASYEQYF.

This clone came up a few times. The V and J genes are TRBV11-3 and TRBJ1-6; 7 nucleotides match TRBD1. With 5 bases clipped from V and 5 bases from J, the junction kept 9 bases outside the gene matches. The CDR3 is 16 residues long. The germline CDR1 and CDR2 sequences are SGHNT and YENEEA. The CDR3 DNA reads TGTGCCAGCAGCGGGCAGGGGGGCGCGAATAATTCACCCCTCCACTTT. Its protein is CASSGQGGANNSPLHF.

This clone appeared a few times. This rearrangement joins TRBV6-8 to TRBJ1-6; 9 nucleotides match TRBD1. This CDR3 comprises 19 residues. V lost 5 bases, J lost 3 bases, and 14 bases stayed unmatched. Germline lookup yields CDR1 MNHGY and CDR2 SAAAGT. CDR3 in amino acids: CASSVMPGQGPYYNSPLHF. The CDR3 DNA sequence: TGTGCCAGCAGTGTAATGCCGGGACAGGGCCCCTACTATAATTCACCCCTCCACTTT.

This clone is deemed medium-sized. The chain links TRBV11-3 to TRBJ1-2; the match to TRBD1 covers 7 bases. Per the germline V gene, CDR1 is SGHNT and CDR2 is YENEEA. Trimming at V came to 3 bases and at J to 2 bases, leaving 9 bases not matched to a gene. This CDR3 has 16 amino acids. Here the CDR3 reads CASSLRNGQDNYGYTF. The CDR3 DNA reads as TGTGCCAGCAGCTTGCGAAACGGACAGGACAACTATGGCTACACCTTC.

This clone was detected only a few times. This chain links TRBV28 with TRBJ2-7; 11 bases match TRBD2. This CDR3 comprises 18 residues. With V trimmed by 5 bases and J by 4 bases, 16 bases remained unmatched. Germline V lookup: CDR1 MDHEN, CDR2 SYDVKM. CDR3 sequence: CASSGQTSGNRREYEQYF. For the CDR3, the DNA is TGTGCCAGCAGTGGCCAGACTAGCGGGAACCGCCGAGAGTACGAGCAGTACTTC.

The CDR3 bases are TGTGCCAGCTCACCAGAAGATATGGGAGCTGGGGCCAACGTCCTGACTTTC. Translated: CASSPEDMGAGANVLTF. The chain joins TRBV18 to TRBJ2-6, with D maybe TRBD2 (5 bases). CDR3 length equals 17 residues. Trimming stripped 2 bases from V and 2 bases from J, with 13 bases between. Germline assignment: CDR1 KGHSH and CDR2 LQKENI.

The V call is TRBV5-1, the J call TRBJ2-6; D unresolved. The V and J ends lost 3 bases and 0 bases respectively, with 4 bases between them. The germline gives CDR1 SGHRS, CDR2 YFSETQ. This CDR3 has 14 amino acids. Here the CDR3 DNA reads TGCGCCAGCAGCTCTAGCTCTGGGGCCAACGTCCTGACTTTC. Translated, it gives CASSSSSGANVLTF.